Below are 3 T cell receptor beta chains sequenced from a single sample in a study of early T cells in non-severe SARS-CoV-2 infection (dated by TCRdb to the early 2020s). The library was built by means of 5' RACE. The data were produced on a NextSeq 500. TCRdb reran the public reads through fastp at Q25 and MiXCR, keeping productive beta chains. A single entry per CDR3 protein holds the most common genes and DNA from its merged rows. In all, the sample holds under 95,000 distinct CDR3 sequences, and about 16% of those were seen once. Less than 7% of the sample is held by the ten biggest clonotypes. Sequencing was carried out using whole blood. The receptors here all came from an adult who was a healthcare worker with PCR-confirmed SARS-CoV-2 infection or an uninfected control (not recorded which).

This clonotype occurred a few times. The V gene is TRBV28, the J gene TRBJ2-1, with D possibly TRBD2 on 6 matching bases. The germline CDR1 and CDR2 sequences are MDHEN and SYDVKM. V was clipped by 6 bases and J by 6 bases, with 15 bases between them. There are 14 residues in the CDR3. The CDR3 loop reads CASSAGGSPNEQFF. The CDR3 DNA follows: TGTGCCAGCAGCGCCGGGGGTTCTCCCAATGAGCAGTTCTTC.

This clonotype was picked up a small number of times. The CDR3 bases are TGCGCCAGCAGCCAAGTTGAAACAGGGCAAGAGACCCAGTACTTC. This encodes CASSQVETGQETQYF. The V call is TRBV4-1, the J call TRBJ2-5, with D possibly being TRBD1 (6 bases). The ends were cut back, 1 base at V and 2 bases at J, with 11 bases in the middle. Germline V gene data show CDR1 as MGHRA and CDR2 as YSYEKL. This CDR3 is 15 amino acids long.

The chain employs TRBV10-3 and TRBJ2-3, with 14 bases matching TRBD2. This CDR3 region has 15 residues. Germline values: CDR1 ENHRY, CDR2 SYGVKD. The junction had 6 bases not matched to a gene; V was cut back by 6 bases and J by 7 bases. The CDR3 DNA reads TGTGCCATCAGCCAGACTAGCGGGAGGGTCCATACGCAGTATTTT. Translating it yields CAISQTSGRVHTQYF.